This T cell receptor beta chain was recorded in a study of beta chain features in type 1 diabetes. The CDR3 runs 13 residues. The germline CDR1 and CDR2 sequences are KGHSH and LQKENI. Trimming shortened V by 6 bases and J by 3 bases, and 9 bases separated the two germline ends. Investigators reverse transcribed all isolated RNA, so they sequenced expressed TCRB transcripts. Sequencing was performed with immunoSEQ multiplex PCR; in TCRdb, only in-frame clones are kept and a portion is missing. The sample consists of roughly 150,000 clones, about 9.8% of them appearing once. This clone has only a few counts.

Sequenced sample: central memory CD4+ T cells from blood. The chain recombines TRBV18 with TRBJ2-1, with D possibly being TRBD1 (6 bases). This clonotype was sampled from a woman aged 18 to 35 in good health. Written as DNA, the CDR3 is TGTGCCAGCTCGAGGACAGACTACAATGAGCAGTTCTTC. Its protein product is CASSRTDYNEQFF. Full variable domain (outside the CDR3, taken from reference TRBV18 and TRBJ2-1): NAGVMQNPRHLVRRRGQEARLRCSPMKGHSHVYWYRQLPEEGLKFMVYLQKENIIDESGMPKERFSAEFPKEGPSILRIQQVVRGDSAAYFCASSRTDYNEQFFGPGTRLTVL.